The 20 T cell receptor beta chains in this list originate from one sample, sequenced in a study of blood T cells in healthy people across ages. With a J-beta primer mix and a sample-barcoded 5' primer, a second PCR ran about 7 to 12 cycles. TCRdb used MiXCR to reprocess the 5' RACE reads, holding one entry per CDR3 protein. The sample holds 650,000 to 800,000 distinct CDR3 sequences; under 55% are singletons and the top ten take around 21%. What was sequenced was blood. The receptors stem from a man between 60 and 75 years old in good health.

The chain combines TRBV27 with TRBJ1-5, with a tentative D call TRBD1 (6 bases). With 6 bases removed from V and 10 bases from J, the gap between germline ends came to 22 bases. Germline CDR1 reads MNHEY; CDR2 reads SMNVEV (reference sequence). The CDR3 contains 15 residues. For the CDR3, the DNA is TGTGCCAGCAGGAGGGGACAAACAGGCGGTTACCCCCAGCATTTT. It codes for CASRRGQTGGYPQHF.

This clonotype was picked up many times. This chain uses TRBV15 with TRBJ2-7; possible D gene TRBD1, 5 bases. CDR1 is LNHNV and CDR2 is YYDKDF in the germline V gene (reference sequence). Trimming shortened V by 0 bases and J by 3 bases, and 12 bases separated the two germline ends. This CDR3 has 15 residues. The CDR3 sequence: CATSRDNPGNYEQYF. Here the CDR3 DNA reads TGTGCCACCAGCAGAGATAACCCAGGGAACTACGAGCAGTACTTC.

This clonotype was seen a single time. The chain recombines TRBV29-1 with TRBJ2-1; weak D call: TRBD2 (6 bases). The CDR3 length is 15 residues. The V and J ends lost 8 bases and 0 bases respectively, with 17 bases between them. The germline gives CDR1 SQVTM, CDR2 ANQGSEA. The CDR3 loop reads CSPRGGPSSYNEQFF. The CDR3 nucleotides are TGCAGCCCTCGGGGAGGACCGAGCTCCTACAATGAGCAGTTCTTC.

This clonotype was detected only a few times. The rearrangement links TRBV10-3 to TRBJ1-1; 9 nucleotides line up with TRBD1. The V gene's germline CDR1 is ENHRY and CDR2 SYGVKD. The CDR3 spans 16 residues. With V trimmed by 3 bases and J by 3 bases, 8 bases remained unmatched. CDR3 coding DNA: TGTGCCATCAGTGACCTCGATCGGGACAGGGACACTGAAGCTTTCTTT. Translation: CAISDLDRDRDTEAFF.

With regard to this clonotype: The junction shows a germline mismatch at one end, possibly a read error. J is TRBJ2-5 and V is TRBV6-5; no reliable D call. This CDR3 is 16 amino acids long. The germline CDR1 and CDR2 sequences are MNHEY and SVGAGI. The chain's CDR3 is CASSYSGRTPQGTQYF. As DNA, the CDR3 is TGTGCCAGCAGTTACTCGGGTAGGACGCCTCAAGGGACCCAGTACTTC.

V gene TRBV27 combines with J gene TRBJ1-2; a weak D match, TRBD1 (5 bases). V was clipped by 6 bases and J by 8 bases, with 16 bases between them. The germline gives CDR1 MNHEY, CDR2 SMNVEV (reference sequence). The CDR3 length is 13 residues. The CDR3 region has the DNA TGTGCCAGCAGCCCGACACCCGGGGGAGGCTACACCTTC. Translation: CASSPTPGGGYTF.

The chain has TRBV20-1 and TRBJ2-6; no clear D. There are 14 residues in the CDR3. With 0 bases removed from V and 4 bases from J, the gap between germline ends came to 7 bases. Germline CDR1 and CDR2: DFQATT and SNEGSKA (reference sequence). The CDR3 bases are TGCAGTGCTAGAGATCTGGAGGGGGCCAACGTCCTGACTTTC. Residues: CSARDLEGANVLTF.

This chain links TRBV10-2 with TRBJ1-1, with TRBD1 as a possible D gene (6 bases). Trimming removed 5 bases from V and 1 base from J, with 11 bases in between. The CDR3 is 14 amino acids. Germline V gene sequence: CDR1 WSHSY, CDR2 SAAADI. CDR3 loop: CASSTGTQNTEAFF. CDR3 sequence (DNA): TGCGCCAGCAGTACCGGGACACAGAACACTGAAGCTTTCTTT.

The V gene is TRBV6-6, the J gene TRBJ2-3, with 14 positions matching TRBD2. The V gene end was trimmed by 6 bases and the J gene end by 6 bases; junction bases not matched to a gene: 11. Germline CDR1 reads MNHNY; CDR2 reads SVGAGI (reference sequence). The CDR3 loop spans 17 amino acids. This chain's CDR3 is CASSLLGLAGGQDTQYF. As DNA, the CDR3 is TGTGCCAGCAGCCTTCTTGGACTAGCGGGGGGCCAGGATACGCAGTATTTT.

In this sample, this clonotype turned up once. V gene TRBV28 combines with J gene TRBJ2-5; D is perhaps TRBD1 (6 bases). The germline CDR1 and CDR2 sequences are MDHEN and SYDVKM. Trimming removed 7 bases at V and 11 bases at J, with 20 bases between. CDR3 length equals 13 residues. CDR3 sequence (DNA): TGTGCCAGCACCACAGGGTCAGTCAGGGAGCAGTACTTC. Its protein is CASTTGSVREQYF.

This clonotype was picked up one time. The CDR3 here is CASSDPRGLETQYF. DNA of the CDR3: TGTGCCAGCAGTGATCCCAGGGGGCTAGAGACCCAGTACTTC. The V and J genes are TRBV2 and TRBJ2-5, with TRBD1 identical over 8 bases. Germline trimming cut 3 bases from V and 4 bases from J; bases unmatched to any gene: 4. This CDR3 region has 14 residues. Per germline, CDR1 SNHLY and CDR2 FYNNEI.

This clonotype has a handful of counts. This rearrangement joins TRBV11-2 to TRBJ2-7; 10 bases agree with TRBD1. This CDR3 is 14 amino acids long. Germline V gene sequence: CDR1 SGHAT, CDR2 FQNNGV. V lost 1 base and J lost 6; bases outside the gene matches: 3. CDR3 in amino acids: CASSLGDRGCEQYF. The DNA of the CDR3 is TGTGCCAGCAGCTTAGGGGACAGGGGCTGCGAGCAGTACTTC. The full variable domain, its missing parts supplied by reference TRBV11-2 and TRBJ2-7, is EAGVAQSPRYKIIEKRQSVAFWCNPISGHATLYWYQQILGQGPKLLIQFQNNGVVDDSQLPKDRFSAERLKGVDSTLKIQPAKLEDSAVYLCASSLGDRGCEQYFGPGTRLTVT.

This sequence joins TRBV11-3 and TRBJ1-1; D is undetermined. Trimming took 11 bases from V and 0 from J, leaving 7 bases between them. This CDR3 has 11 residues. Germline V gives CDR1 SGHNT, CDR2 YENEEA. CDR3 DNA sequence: TGTGCCTGGGAGGTGAACACTGAAGCTTTCTTT. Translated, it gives CAWEVNTEAFF.

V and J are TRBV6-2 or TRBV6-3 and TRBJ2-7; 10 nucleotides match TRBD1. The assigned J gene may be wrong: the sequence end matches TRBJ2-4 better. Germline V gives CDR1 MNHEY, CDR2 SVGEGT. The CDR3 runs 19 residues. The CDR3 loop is CASSYSDRGPRVGQNIQYF. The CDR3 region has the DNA TGTGCCAGCAGTTACTCCGACAGGGGGCCGAGGGTTGGCCAAAACATTCAGTACTTC.

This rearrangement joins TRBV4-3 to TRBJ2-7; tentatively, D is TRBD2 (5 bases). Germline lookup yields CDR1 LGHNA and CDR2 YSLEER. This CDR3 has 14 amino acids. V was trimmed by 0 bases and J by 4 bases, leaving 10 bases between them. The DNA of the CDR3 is TGCGCCAGCAGCCAAGACATGACGGGATACGAGCAGTACTTC. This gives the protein CASSQDMTGYEQYF.

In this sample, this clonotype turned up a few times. The DNA of the CDR3 is TGTGCCACCAGCACCCGATACTACGAGCAGTACTTC. Its protein product is CATSTRYYEQYF. This rearrangement joins TRBV15 to TRBJ2-7; no reliable D call. Germline V gives CDR1 LNHNV, CDR2 YYDKDF (reference sequence). V gave up 4 bases and J gave up 3 bases, with 7 bases separating them. The CDR3 sequence is 12 residues long.

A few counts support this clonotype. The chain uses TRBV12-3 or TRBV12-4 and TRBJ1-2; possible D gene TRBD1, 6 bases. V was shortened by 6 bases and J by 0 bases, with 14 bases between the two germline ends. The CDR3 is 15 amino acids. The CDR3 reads CASRPQGLANYGYTF. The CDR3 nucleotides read TGTGCCAGCAGGCCACAGGGCTTGGCTAACTATGGCTACACCTTC.

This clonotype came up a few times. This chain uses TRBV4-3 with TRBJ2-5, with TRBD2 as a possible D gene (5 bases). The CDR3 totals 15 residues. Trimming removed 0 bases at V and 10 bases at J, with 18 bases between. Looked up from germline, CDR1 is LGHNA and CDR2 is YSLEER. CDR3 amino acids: CASSQDLGGGGHQYF. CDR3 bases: TGCGCCAGCAGCCAAGATCTGGGTGGCGGAGGTCACCAGTACTTC.

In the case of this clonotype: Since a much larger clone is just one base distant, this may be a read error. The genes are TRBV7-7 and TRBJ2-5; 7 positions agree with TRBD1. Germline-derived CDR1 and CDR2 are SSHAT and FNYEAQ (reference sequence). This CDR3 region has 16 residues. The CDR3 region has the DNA TGTGCTAGCAGCTTAGTTCCAGGGGGTATTAGAGAGACCCAGTACTTC. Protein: CASSLVPGGIRETQYF.

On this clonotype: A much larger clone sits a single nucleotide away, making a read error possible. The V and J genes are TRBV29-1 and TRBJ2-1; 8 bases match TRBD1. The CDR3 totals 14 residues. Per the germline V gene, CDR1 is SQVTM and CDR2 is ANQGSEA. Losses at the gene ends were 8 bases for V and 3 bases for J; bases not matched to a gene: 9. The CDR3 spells CSTAPGQDYNEQFF. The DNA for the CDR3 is TGCAGCACCGCACCGGGACAGGACTACAATGAGCAGTTCTTC.